This T cell receptor beta chain was sequenced for a study of cytomegalovirus exposure and HLA in healthy donors. As to this clone: The antigen is not known.

In germline, CDR1 is SNHLY, CDR2 FYNNEI. The CDR3 is made up of 13 amino acids. V dropped 4 bases and J dropped 2 bases, with 9 bases sitting between them. Study-wide results and caveats: Common viral pathogens (according to a later analysis) appeared linked to several of the most significant clusters.

Vbeta (60) and Jbeta (13) primers were used in the PCR. The protocol was immunoSEQ multiplex PCR, while the TCRdb copy is restricted to in-frame clones and leaves out a portion. The data show approximately 150,000 clones, approximately 80% seen once. The sample consisted of PBMCs. The chain uses TRBV2 and TRBJ2-7; D perhaps matches TRBD1 (5 bases). The sequence was obtained from a middle-aged man in good health and CMV-seronegative. The CDR3: CASSVRQTYEQYF. CDR3 DNA sequence: TGTGCCAGCAGTGTTAGACAGACCTACGAGCAGTACTTC.